This is a list of T cell receptor beta chains from one sample in a study of T cells in Graves' hyperthyroidism and ophthalmopathy. TCRdb reprocessed the multiplex PCR reads via MiXCR and lists one record per CDR3 protein. This repertoire shows a few hundred thousand distinct CDR3 sequences, less than 20% found once; its top ten account for almost 8%. The sample consisted of blood. The receptors were sampled from a woman aged 18-29 years with Graves' hyperthyroidism. Both conserved end residues are part of each CDR3. A D gene is named only where the DNA matches it firmly. Size is stated for part of the rows, as once, few or many counts, or as a class when the clone is expanded.

>TRBV2|TRBJ2-3|NA|many
CASSARHTDTQYF
TGTGCCAGCAGTGCTCGACACACAGATACGCAGTATTTT
>TRBV20-1|TRBJ2-3|NA|many
CSASYASGDTQYF
TGCAGTGCTAGCTACGCGTCCGGGGATACGCAGTATTTT
>TRBV11-3|TRBJ1-3|NA|few
CASSWSGGYSGNTIYF
TGTGCCAGCAGCTGGTCGGGCGGCTACTCTGGAAACACCATATATTTT
>TRBV2|TRBJ2-6|TRBD1|few
CASSEPGQGGSGANVLTF
TGTGCCAGCAGTGAGCCAGGACAGGGGGGGTCAGGGGCCAACGTCCTGACTTTC
>TRBV12-3/TRBV12-4|TRBJ1-1|NA|many
CATHMGPEAFF
TGTGCCACCCACATGGGCCCTGAAGCTTTCTTT
>TRBV18|TRBJ2-5|NA|many
CASSPTLGETQYF
TGTGCCAGCTCACCAACTCTGGGGGAGACCCAGTACTTC
>TRBV29-1|TRBJ2-5|TRBD1|many
CSPGQHQETQYF
TGCAGCCCGGGACAGCACCAAGAGACCCAGTACTTC
>TRBV29-1|TRBJ1-2|NA|many
CSASLDGLGYTF
TGCAGCGCCAGTCTGGACGGCCTGGGCTACACCTTC
>TRBV5-1|TRBJ2-1|NA|few
CASFEQSSYNEQFF
TGCGCCAGCTTCGAACAATCCTCCTACAATGAGCAGTTCTTC
>TRBV15|TRBJ1-5|TRBD1|many
CATSGTRGISNQPQHF
TGTGCCACCAGCGGAACCAGGGGGATTAGCAATCAGCCCCAGCATTTT
>TRBV6-1|TRBJ1-5|TRBD1|many
CASSGGQGRYQPQHF
TGTGCCAGCAGTGGCGGACAGGGGCGCTACCAGCCCCAGCATTTT
>TRBV7-2|TRBJ1-3|NA|many
CASSDNRFSGNTIYF
TGTGCCAGCAGCGATAACAGGTTCTCTGGAAACACCATATATTTT
>TRBV25-1|TRBJ1-2|TRBD1|NA
CAGSLNRGLGYTF
TGTGCCGGCAGCCTTAACAGGGGGCTCGGCTACACCTTC
>TRBV6-1|TRBJ1-2|NA|many
CAISDSPNYGYTF
TGTGCCATCTCGGACAGCCCAAACTATGGCTACACCTTC
>TRBV29-1|TRBJ2-3|TRBD2|many
CSVGTSGGPGDTQYF
TGCAGCGTTGGAACTAGCGGGGGGCCCGGCGATACGCAGTATTTT
>TRBV28|TRBJ2-5|TRBD2|once
CASSSPAGQETQYF
TGTGCCAGCAGTTCACCAGCGGGGCAAGAGACCCAGTACTTC
>TRBV20-1|TRBJ2-1|TRBD2|many
CSASREGLARGNEQFF
TGCAGTGCGAGCCGTGAGGGACTAGCGAGGGGGAATGAGCAGTTCTTC
>TRBV19|TRBJ1-5|NA|NA
CASSIVGPGDQPQHF
TGTGCCAGTAGTATAGTAGGGCCTGGGGATCAGCCCCAGCATTTT
>TRBV5-1|TRBJ1-5|TRBD1|many
CASSPGTENQPQHF
TGCGCCAGCAGCCCCGGGACAGAAAATCAGCCCCAGCATTTT
>TRBV30|TRBJ1-2|TRBD1|few
CAWSPGTGVNYGYTF
TGTGCCTGGAGTCCCGGGACAGGGGTAAACTATGGCTACACCTTC
>TRBV12-5|TRBJ2-2|NA|many
CASGLVPDTGELFF
TGTGCTAGTGGTCTTGTTCCGGACACCGGGGAGCTGTTTTTT
>TRBV7-2|TRBJ1-1|NA|many
CASSLGNQNTEAFF
TGTGCCAGCAGCTTGGGCAACCAGAACACTGAAGCTTTCTTT
>TRBV20-1|TRBJ1-2|NA|NA
CSARREGSPNYGYTF
TGCAGTGCTAGAAGAGAGGGGTCCCCTAACTATGGCTACACCTTC
>TRBV28|TRBJ2-5|TRBD1|many
CASSTRTGVRETQYF
TGTGCCAGCAGTACCCGGACAGGGGTACGGGAGACCCAGTACTTC
>TRBV27|TRBJ2-7|NA|many
CASSRGNNRYEQYF
TGTGCCAGCAGCAGGGGTAACAACAGATACGAGCAGTACTTC
>TRBV5-6|TRBJ2-2|NA|NA
CASSVPEASSGELFF
TGTGCCAGCTCGGTCCCCGAGGCTTCCTCCGGGGAGCTGTTTTTT
>TRBV3-1|TRBJ2-1|NA|many
CASSQERWNEQFF
TGTGCCAGCAGCCAAGAACGGTGGAATGAGCAGTTCTTC
>TRBV28|TRBJ2-7|TRBD2|many
CASSTDGAGLEQYF
TGTGCCAGCAGTACGGACGGAGCGGGGCTCGAGCAGTACTTC
>TRBV6-2/TRBV6-3|TRBJ2-1|NA|many
CASSYVGPASYNEQFF
TGTGCCAGCAGTTACGTGGGACCGGCCTCCTACAATGAGCAGTTCTTC
>TRBV9|TRBJ2-3|TRBD2|NA
CASSVGGGGTQYF
TGTGCCAGCAGCGTAGGGGGGGGGGGTACGCAGTATTTT
>TRBV10-1|TRBJ1-1|NA|many
CASSDRDTEAFF
TGCGCCAGCAGTGACAGGGACACTGAAGCTTTCTTT
>TRBV11-1|TRBJ2-3|NA|NA
CASSLFGISMRPDTQYF
TGTGCCAGCAGCTTATTCGGGATCAGCATGCGTCCGGATACGCAGTATTTT
>TRBV11-1|TRBJ2-2|NA|many
CASSFEQLDTGELFF
TGTGCCAGCAGCTTTGAACAATTGGACACCGGGGAGCTGTTTTTT
>TRBV3-1|TRBJ2-7|TRBD2|many
CASTGGLADYEQYF
TGTGCCAGCACCGGAGGGCTAGCGGATTACGAGCAGTACTTC
>TRBV18|TRBJ2-1|TRBD2|NA
CASSPPGLAGASSYNEQFF
TGTGCCAGCTCACCACCGGGACTAGCGGGAGCGAGCTCCTACAATGAGCAGTTCTTC
>TRBV5-4|TRBJ2-7|TRBD2|NA
CASSLDSGSPYEQYF
TGTGCCAGCAGCTTGGATAGCGGGTCCCCCTACGAGCAGTACTTC
>TRBV6-1|TRBJ2-3|TRBD2|many
CASSGAGGTDTQYF
TGTGCCAGCAGTGGAGCGGGGGGTACAGATACGCAGTATTTT
>TRBV7-8|TRBJ2-5|NA|few
CASSLEDSQETQYF
TGTGCCAGCAGCTTAGAGGACTCCCAAGAGACCCAGTACTTC
>TRBV6-2/TRBV6-3|TRBJ2-4|TRBD1|NA
CASSTQTGGIQYF
TGTGCCAGCAGTACGCAGACAGGGGGCATTCAGTACTTC
>TRBV29-1|TRBJ1-1|NA|many
CSSPSGTEAFF
TGCAGCTCTCCTTCGGGAACTGAAGCTTTCTTT
>TRBV5-1|TRBJ2-1|TRBD2|NA
CASSEVVAGAYNEQFF
TGTGCCAGCAGTGAAGTGGTAGCGGGGGCCTACAATGAGCAGTTCTTC
>TRBV6-5|TRBJ2-7|TRBD2|few
CASSYPRLAGGREQYF
TGTGCCAGCAGTTACCCCCGACTAGCGGGAGGGCGCGAGCAGTACTTC
>TRBV6-1|TRBJ2-5|NA|many
CASSGKETQYF
TGTGCCAGCAGTGGCAAAGAGACCCAGTACTTC
>TRBV5-1|TRBJ2-3|TRBD2|NA
CASRASGTTDTQYF
TGCGCCAGCAGGGCTAGCGGGACCACAGATACGCAGTATTTT
>TRBV4-2|TRBJ2-7|TRBD2|many
CASSQDSLAGAREQYF
TGTGCCAGCAGCCAAGATAGTCTAGCGGGAGCTCGGGAGCAGTACTTC
>TRBV18|TRBJ1-2|NA|many
CASSPNGEPYGYTF
TGTGCCAGCTCACCAAACGGCGAACCCTATGGCTACACCTTC
>TRBV3-1|TRBJ2-7|TRBD1|many
CASSHRAGTGYEQYF
TGTGCCAGCAGCCATCGAGCCGGGACAGGCTACGAGCAGTACTTC
>TRBV28|TRBJ2-5|TRBD1|many
CASSFYAGQAQETQYF
TGTGCCAGCAGTTTCTATGCCGGACAGGCCCAAGAGACCCAGTACTTC
>TRBV7-9|TRBJ2-3|NA|many
CASSLVFGGANTQYF
TGTGCCAGCAGCTTAGTCTTTGGAGGCGCTAATACGCAGTATTTT
>TRBV12-3/TRBV12-4|TRBJ2-5|NA|many
CASSLVPAQETQYF
TGTGCCAGCAGTTTGGTTCCAGCACAAGAGACCCAGTACTTC
>TRBV20-1|TRBJ2-1|NA|many
CSARDLERSYNEQFF
TGCAGTGCTAGAGATCTCGAGCGCTCCTACAATGAGCAGTTCTTC
>TRBV5-1|TRBJ1-6|NA|many
CASSPHGTGHLHF
TGCGCCAGCAGCCCACACGGGACCGGCCATCTCCACTTT